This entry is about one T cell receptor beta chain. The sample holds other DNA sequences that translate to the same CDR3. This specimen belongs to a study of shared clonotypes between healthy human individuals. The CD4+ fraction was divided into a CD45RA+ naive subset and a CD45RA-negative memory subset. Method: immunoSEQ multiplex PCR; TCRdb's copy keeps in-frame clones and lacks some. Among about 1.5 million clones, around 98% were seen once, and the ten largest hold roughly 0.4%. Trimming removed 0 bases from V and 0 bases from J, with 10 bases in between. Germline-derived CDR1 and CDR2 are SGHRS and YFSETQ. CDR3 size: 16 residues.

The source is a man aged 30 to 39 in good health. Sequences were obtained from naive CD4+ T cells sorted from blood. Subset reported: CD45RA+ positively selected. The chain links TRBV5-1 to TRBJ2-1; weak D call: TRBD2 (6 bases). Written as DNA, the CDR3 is TGCGCCAGCAGCTTGGCGTCCGGGAGCTCCTACAATGAGCAGTTCTTC. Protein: CASSLASGSSYNEQFF.